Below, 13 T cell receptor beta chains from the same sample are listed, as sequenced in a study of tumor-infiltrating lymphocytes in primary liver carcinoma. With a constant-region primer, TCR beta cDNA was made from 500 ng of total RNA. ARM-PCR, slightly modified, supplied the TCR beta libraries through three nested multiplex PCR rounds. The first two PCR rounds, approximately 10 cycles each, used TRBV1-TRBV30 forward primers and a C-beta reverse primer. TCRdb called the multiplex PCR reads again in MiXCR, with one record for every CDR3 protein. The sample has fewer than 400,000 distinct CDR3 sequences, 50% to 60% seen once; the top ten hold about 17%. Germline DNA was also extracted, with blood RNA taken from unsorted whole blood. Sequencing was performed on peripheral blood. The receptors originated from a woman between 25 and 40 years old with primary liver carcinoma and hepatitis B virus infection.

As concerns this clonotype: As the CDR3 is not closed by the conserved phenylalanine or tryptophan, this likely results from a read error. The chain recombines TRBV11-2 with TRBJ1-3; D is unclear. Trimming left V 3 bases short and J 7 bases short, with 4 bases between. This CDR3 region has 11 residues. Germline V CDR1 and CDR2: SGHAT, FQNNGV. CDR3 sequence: CASSLGNTIYS. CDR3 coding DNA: TGTGCCAGCAGCTTGGGTAACACCATATATTCT.

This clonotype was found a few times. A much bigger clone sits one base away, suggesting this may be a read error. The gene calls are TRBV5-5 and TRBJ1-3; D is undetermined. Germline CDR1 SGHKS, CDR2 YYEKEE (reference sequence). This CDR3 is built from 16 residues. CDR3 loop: CVSSLLGIGEGNTIYF. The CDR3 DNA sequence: TGTGTCAGCAGCTTATTGGGGATCGGCGAGGGAAACACCATATATTTT.

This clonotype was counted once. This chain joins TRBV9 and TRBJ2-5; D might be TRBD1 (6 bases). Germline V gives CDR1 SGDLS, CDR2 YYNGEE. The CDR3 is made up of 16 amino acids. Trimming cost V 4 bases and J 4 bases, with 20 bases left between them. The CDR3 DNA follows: TGTGCCAGCAGCACAGGGACACTCAAATCGACAGAGACCCAGTACTTC. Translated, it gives CASSTGTLKSTETQYF.

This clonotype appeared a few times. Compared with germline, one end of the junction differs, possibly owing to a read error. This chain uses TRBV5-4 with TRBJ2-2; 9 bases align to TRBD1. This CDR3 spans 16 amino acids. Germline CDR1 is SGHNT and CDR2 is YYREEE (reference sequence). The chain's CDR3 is CAISKGTGTNTGELFF. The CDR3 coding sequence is TGTGCCATCAGCAAGGGGACAGGGACGAACACCGGGGAGCTGTTTTTT.

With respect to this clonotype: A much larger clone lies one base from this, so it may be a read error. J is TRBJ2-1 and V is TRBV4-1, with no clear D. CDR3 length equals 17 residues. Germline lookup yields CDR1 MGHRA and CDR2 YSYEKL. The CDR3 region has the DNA TGCGCCAGCAGCCAAGGGGTCGTGAGAGGCTCCTACAATGAGCACTTCTTC. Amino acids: CASSQGVVRGSYNEHFF.

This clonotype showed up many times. The CDR3 DNA reads as TGTGCTAGTGGTCCCCCCGGGCTTAACTATGGCTACACCTTC. It translates to CASGPPGLNYGYTF. The rearrangement uses TRBV12-5 and TRBJ1-2, with no clear D. V shed 5 bases and J shed 1 base, with 11 bases lying between them. The CDR3 has 14 residues. Germline loops: CDR1 LGHNT, CDR2 FRNRAP.

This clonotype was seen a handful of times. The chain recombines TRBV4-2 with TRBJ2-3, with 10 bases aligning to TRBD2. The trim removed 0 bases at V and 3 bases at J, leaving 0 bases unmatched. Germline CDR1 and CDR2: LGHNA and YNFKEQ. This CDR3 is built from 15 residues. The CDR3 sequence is CASSQELAGTDTQYF. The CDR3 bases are TGTGCCAGCAGCCAAGAACTAGCGGGGACAGATACGCAGTATTTT.

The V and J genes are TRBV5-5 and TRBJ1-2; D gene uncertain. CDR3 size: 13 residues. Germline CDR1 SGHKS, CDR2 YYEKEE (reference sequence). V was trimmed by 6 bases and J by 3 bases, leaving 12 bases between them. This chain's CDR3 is CASTPQIDYGYTF. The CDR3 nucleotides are TGTGCCAGCACCCCACAGATTGACTATGGCTACACCTTC.

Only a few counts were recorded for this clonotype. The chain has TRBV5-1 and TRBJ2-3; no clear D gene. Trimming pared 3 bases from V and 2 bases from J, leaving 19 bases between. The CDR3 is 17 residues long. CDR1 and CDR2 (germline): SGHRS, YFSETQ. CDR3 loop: CASSSRPPGGTTDTQYF. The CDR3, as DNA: TGCGCCAGCAGCTCCCGACCCCCCGGCGGCACCACAGATACGCAGTATTTT.

The chain's CDR3 is CASSLAGQGRDEQFF. The CDR3 DNA reads as TGTGCCAGCAGTTTAGCGGGACAGGGGAGAGATGAGCAGTTCTTC. The rearrangement links TRBV28 to TRBJ2-1, with 10 bases aligning to TRBD1. The V and J ends lost 2 bases and 8 bases, in that order; junction bases with no gene match: 6. Germline V gene lookup returns CDR1 MDHEN and CDR2 SYDVKM. The CDR3 runs 15 residues.

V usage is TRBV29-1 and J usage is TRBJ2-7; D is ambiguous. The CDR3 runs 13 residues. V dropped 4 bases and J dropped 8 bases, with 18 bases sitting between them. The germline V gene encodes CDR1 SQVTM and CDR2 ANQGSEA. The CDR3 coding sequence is TGCAGCGTTGCGTCACACTCGACATACCAGCAGTACTTC. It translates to CSVASHSTYQQYF.

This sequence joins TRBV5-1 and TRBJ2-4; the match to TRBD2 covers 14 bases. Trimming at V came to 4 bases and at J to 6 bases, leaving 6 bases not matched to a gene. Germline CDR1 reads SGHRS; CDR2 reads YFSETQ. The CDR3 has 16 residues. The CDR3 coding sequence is TGCGCCAGCAGCGGGGGACTAGCGGGAGCTATAAACATTCAGTACTTC. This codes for CASSGGLAGAINIQYF.

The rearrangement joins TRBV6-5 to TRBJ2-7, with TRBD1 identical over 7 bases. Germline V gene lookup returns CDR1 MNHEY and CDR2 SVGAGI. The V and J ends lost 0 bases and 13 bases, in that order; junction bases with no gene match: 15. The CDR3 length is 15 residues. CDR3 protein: CASSYSTGSSYDQYF. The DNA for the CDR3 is TGTGCCAGCAGTTACTCGACAGGGAGCTCCTACGATCAATACTTC.